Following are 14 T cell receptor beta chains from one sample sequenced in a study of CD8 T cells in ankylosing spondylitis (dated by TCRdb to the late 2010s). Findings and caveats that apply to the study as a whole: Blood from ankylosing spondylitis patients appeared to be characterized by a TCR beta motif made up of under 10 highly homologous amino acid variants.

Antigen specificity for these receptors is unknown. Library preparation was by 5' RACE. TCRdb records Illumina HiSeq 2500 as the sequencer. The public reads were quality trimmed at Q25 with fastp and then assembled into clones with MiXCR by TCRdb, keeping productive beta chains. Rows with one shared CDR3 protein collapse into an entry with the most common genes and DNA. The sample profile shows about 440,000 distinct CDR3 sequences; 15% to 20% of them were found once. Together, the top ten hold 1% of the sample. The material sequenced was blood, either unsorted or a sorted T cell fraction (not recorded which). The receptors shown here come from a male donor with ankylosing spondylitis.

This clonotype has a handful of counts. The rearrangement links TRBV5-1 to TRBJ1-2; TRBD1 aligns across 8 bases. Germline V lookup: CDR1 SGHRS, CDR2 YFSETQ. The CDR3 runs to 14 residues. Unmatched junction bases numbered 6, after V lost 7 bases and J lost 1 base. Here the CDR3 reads CASGQGANNYGYTF. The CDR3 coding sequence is TGCGCCAGCGGCCAGGGGGCGAATAACTATGGCTACACCTTC.

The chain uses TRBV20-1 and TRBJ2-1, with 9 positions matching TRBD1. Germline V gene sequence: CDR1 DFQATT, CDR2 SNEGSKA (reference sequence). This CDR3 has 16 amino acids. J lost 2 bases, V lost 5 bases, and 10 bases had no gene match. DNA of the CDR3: TGCAGTGCTGACCCTGGGACAGGGAGTACCTACAATGAGCAGTTCTTC. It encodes CSADPGTGSTYNEQFF.

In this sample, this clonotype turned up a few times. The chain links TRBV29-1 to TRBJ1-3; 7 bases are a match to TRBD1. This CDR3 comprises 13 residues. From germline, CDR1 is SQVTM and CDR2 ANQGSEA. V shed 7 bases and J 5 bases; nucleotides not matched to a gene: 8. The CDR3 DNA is TGCAGCGCCAACAGGGGACCCCGAAACACCATATATTTT. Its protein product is CSANRGPRNTIYF.

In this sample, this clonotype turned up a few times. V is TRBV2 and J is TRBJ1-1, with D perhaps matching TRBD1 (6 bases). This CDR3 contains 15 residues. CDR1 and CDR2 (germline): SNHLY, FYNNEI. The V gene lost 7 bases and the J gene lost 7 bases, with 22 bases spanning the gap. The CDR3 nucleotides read TGTGCCAGCACCCAAATGGGGGCGAGGGGGAATGAAGCTTTCTTT. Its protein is CASTQMGARGNEAFF.

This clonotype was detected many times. CDR3 in DNA: TGCAGCGTTGAACGGGACAGGGGGCGGGCGAACTATGGCTACACCTTC. This sequence encodes CSVERDRGRANYGYTF. This chain uses TRBV29-1 with TRBJ1-2; 12 nucleotides align to TRBD1. J gave up 2 bases and V 2 bases, and 6 bases lay outside the gene matches. CDR1 is SQVTM and CDR2 is ANQGSEA in the germline V gene. CDR3 length: 16 amino acids.

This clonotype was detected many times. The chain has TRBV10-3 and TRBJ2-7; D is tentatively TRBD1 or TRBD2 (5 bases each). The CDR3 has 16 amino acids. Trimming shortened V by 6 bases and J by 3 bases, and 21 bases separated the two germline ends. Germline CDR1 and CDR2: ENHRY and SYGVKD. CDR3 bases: TGTGCCATCAGCCCCGGGTCGGGGCAGGGCAGCTACGAGCAGTACTTC. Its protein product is CAISPGSGQGSYEQYF.

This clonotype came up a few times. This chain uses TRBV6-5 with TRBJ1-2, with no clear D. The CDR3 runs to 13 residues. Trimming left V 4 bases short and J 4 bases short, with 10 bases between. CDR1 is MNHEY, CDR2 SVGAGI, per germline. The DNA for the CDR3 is TGTGCCAGCAGTTGGAGTGTTTCCTATGGCTACACCTTC. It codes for CASSWSVSYGYTF.

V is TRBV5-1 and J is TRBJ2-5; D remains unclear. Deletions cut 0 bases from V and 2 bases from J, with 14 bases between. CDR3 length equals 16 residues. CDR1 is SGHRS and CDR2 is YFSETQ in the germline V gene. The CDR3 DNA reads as TGCGCCAGCAGCTTGGGGGCCATCGTTTATCAAGAGACCCAGTACTTC. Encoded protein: CASSLGAIVYQETQYF.

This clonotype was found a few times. The DNA for the CDR3 is TGCAGTGCTAGTAGCCGGGACAGCGAAGCTTTCTTT. This translates into CSASSRDSEAFF. The genes are TRBV20-1 and TRBJ1-1; 7 positions match TRBD1. With V trimmed by 3 bases and J by 8 bases, 6 bases remained unmatched. This CDR3 is 12 amino acids long. Germline V gives CDR1 DFQATT, CDR2 SNEGSKA (reference sequence).

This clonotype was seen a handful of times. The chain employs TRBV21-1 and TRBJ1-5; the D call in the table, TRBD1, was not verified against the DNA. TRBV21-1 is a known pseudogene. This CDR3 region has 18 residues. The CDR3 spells CASSKVSQGLSSNQPQHF. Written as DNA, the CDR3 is TGTGCCAGCAGCAAAGTGTCCCAGGGGCTCTCTAGCAATCAGCCCCAGCATTTT.

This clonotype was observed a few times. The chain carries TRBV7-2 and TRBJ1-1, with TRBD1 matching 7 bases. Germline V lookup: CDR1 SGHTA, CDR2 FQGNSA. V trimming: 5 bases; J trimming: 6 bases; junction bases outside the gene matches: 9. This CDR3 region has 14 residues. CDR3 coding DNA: TGTGCCAGCAGCACCAGACAGGGAGGCGCTGAAGCTTTCTTT. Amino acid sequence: CASSTRQGGAEAFF.

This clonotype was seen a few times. CDR3 residues: CASRGDRAVDTQYF. The CDR3 region has the DNA TGTGCCAGCAGGGGAGACAGGGCTGTAGATACGCAGTATTTT. The chain employs TRBV6-1 and TRBJ2-3; the match to TRBD1 covers 7 bases. Germline values: CDR1 MNHNS, CDR2 SASEGT. The CDR3 contains 14 residues. J gave up 5 bases and V 6 bases, and 8 bases lay outside the gene matches.

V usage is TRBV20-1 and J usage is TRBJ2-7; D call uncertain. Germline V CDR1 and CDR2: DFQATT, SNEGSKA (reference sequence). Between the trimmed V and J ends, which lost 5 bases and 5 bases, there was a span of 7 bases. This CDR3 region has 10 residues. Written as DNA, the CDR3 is TGCAGTGCTCAAGACAACGAGCAGTACTTC. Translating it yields CSAQDNEQYF.

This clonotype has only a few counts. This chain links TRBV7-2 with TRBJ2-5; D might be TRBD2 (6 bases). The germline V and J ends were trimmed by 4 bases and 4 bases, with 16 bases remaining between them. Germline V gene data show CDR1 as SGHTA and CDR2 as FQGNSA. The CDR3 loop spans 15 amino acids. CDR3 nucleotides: TGTGCCAGCAGCTATGGACACCCCGGGAGAGAGACCCAGTACTTC. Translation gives CASSYGHPGRETQYF.